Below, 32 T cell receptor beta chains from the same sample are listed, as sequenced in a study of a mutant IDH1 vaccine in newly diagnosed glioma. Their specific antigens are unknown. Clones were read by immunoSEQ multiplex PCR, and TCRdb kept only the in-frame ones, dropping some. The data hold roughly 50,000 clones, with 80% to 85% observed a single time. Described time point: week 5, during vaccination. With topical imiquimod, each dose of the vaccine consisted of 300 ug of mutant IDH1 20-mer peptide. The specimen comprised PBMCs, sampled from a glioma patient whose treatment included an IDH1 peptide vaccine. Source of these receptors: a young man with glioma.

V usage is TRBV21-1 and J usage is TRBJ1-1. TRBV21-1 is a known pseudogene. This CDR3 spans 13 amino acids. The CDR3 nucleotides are TGTGCCAGCAGCAGCTGTTCTAGGAGTGAAGCTTTCTTT. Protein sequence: CASSSCSRSEAFF.

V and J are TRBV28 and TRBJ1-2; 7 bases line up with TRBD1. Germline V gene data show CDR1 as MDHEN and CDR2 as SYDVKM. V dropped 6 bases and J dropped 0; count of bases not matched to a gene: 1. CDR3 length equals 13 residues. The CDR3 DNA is TGTGCCAGCAGAGGGGGCCCTAACTATGGCTACACCTTC. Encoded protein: CASRGGPNYGYTF.

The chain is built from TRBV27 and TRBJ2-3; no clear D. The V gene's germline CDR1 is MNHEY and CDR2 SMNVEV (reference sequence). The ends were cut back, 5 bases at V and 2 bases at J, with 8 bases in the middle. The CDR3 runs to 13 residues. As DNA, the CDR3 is TGTGCCAGCAGTCCTCACAACACAGATACGCAGTATTTT. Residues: CASSPHNTDTQYF.

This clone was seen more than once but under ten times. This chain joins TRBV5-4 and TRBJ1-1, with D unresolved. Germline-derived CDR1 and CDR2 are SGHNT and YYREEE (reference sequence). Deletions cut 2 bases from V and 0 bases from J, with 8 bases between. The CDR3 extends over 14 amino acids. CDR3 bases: TGTGCCAGCAGCTTCGGAATTATGAACACTGAAGCTTTCTTT. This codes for CASSFGIMNTEAFF.

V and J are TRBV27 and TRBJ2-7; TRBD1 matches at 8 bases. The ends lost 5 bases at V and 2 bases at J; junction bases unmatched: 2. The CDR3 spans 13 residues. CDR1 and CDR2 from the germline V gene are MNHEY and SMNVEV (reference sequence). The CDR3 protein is CASSTGGTYEQYF. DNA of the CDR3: TGTGCCAGCAGTACAGGGGGGACCTACGAGCAGTACTTC.

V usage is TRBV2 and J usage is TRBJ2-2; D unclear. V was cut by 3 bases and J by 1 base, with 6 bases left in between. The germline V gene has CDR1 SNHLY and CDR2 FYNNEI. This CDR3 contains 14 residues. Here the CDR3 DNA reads TGTGCCAGCAGTGAGTTGGGGAACACCGGGGAGCTGTTTTTT. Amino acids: CASSELGNTGELFF.

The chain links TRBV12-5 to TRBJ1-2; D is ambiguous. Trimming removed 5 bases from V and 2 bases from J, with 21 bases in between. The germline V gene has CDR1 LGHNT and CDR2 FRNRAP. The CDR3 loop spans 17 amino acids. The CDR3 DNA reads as TGTGCTAGTGGTCCCACATCAGCCGAGACGGACAACTATGGCTACACCTTC. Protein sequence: CASGPTSAETDNYGYTF.

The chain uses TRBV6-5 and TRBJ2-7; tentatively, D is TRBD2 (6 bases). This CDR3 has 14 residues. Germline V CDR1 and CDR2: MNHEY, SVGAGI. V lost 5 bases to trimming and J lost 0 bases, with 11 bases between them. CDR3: CASSLTRGSYEQYF. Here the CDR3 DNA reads TGTGCCAGCAGTCTGACGCGGGGCTCCTACGAGCAGTACTTC.

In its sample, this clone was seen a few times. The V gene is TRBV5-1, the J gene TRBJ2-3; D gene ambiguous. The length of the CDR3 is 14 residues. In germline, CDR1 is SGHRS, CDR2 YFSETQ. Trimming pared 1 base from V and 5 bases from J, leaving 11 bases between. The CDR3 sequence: CASSLRFSGDTQYF. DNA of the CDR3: TGCGCCAGCAGCTTGAGATTTTCGGGAGATACGCAGTATTTT.

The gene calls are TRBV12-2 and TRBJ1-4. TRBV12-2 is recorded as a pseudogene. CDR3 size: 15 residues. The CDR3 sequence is CASRFPGVSNEKLFF. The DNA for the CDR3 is TGTGCAAGTCGCTTCCCCGGGGTTTCTAATGAAAAACTGTTTTTT.

CDR3 in DNA: TGTGCTAGTGGTAGGGGACGGTTATATGGCTACACCTTC. Protein sequence: CASGRGRLYGYTF. The V and J genes are TRBV12-5 and TRBJ1-2; weak D call: TRBD1 (5 bases). Germline V gives CDR1 LGHNT, CDR2 FRNRAP. The V gene lost 5 bases and the J gene lost 5 bases, with 12 bases spanning the gap. This CDR3 comprises 13 residues.

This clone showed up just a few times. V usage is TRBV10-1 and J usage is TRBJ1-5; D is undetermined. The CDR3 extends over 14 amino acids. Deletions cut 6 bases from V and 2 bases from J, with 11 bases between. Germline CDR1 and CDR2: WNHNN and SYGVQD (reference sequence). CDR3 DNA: TGCGCCAGCAGGGCCCCTTCGGGCAATCAGCCCCAGCATTTT. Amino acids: CASRAPSGNQPQHF.

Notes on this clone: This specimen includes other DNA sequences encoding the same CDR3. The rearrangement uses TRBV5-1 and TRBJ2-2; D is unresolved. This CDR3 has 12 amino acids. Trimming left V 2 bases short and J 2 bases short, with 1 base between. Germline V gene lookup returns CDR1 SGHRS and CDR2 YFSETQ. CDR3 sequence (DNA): TGCGCCAGCAGCTTAAACACCGGGGAGCTGTTTTTT. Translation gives CASSLNTGELFF.

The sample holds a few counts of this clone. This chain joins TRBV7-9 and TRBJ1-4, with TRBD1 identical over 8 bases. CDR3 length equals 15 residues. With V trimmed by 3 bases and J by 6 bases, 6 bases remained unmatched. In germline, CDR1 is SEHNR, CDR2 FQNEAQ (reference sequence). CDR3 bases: TGTGCCAGCAGCTTTACAGGGGGAAGGTATGAAAAACTGTTTTTT. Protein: CASSFTGGRYEKLFF.

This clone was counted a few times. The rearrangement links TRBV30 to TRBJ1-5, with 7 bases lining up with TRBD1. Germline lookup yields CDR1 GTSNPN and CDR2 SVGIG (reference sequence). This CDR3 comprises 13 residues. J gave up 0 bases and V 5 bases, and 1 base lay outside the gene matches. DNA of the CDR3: TGTGCCTGGGGACAGGATAGCAATCAGCCCCAGCATTTT. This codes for CAWGQDSNQPQHF.

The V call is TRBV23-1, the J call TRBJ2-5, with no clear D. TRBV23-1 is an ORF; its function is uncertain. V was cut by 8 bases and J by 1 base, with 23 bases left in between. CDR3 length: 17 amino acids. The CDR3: CASHPQARERFQETQYF. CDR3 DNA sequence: TGCGCCAGCCACCCGCAAGCAAGAGAGAGATTCCAAGAGACCCAGTACTTC.

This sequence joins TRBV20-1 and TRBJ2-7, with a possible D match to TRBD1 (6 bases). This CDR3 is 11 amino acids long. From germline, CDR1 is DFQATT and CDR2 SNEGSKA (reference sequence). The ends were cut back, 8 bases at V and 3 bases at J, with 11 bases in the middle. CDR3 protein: CSLTQGYEQYF. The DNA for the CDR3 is TGCAGTCTGACACAGGGCTACGAGCAGTACTTC.

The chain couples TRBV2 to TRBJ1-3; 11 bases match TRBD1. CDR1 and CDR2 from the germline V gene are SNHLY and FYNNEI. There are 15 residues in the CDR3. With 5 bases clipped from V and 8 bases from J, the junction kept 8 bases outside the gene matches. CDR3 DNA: TGTGCCAGCAGTACCAACGGACAGGGGGCTGACACCATATATTTT. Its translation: CASSTNGQGADTIYF.

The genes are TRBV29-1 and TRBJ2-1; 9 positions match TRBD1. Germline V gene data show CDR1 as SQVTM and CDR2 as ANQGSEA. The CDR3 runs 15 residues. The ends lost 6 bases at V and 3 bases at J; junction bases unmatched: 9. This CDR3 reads CSVEPGQGFYNEQFF. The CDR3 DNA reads TGCAGCGTAGAACCGGGACAGGGTTTCTACAATGAGCAGTTCTTC.

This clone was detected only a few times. CDR3 protein: CSAPWRAEAFF. The CDR3 DNA reads as TGCAGTGCTCCCTGGAGGGCAGAAGCTTTCTTT. V gene TRBV20-1 combines with J gene TRBJ1-1; no definite D call. CDR3 length: 11 residues. CDR1 and CDR2 from the germline V gene are DFQATT and SNEGSKA (reference sequence). The V gene lost 5 bases and the J gene lost 8 bases, with 12 bases spanning the gap.

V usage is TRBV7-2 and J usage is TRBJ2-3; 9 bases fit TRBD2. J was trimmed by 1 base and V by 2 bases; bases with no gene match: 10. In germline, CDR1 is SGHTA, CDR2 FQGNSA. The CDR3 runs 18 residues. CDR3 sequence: CASSLTAGGGGRTDTQYF. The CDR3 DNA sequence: TGTGCCAGCAGCTTAACTGCAGGCGGGGGGGGTCGCACAGATACGCAGTATTTT.

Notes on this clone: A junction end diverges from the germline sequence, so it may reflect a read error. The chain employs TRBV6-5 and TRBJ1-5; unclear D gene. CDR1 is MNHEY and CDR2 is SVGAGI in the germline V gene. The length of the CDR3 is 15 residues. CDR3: CANSYGRARNQPQHF. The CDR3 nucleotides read TGTGCCAACAGTTACGGCCGGGCTCGGAATCAGCCCCAGCATTTT.

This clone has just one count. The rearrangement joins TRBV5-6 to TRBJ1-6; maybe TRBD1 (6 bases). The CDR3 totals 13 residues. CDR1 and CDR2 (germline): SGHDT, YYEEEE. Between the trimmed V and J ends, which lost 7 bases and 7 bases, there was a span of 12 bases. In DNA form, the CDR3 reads TGTGCCAGCTCGGGACACCTGAATTCACCCCTCCACTTT. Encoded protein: CASSGHLNSPLHF.

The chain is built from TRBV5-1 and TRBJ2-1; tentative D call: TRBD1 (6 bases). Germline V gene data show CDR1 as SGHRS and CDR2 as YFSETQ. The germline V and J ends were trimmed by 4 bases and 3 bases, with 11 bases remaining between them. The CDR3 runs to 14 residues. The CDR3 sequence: CASSPRTDYNEQFF. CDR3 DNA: TGCGCCAGCAGCCCCAGGACAGACTACAATGAGCAGTTCTTC.

DNA of the CDR3: TGTGCCAGCCATTTTGGATGGGGAAAAGGAAGCACAGATACGCAGTATTTT. This translates into CASHFGWGKGSTDTQYF. The gene calls are TRBV27 and TRBJ2-3; D is ambiguous. The germline V gene has CDR1 MNHEY and CDR2 SMNVEV (reference sequence). This CDR3 contains 17 residues. V gave up 8 bases and J gave up 0 bases, with 21 bases separating them.

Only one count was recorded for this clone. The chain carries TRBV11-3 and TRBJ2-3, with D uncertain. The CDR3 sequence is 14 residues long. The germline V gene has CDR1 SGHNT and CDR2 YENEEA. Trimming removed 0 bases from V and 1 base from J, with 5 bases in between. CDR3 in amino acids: CASSLESGTDTQYF. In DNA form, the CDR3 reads TGTGCCAGCAGCTTAGAATCTGGCACAGATACGCAGTATTTT.

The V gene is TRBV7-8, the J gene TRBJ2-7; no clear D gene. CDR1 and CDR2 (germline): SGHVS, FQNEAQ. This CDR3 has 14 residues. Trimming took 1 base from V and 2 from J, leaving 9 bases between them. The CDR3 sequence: CASSLGGGPYEQYF. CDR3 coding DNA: TGTGCCAGCAGCTTAGGCGGTGGTCCCTACGAGCAGTACTTC.

The CDR3 DNA sequence: TGTGCCAGCAGCTTAGTAGGGACCATCAATGAGCAGTTCTTC. It is translated as CASSLVGTINEQFF. The J gene is TRBJ2-1, the V gene TRBV7-9; tentatively, D is TRBD1 or TRBD2 (5 bases each). Germline assignment: CDR1 SEHNR and CDR2 FQNEAQ (reference sequence). This CDR3 has 14 residues. The V end was cut by 1 base, the J end by 6 bases, with 10 bases between.

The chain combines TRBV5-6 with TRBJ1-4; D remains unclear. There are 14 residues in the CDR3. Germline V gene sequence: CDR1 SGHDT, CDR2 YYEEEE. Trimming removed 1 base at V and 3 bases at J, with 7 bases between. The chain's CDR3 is CASSLRMANEKLFF. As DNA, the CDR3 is TGTGCCAGCAGCTTGCGAATGGCTAATGAAAAACTGTTTTTT. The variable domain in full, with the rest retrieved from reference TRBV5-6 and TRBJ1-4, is DAGVTQSPTHLIKTRGQQVTLRCSPKSGHDTVSWYQQALGQGPQFIFQYYEEEERQRGNFPDRFSGHQFPNYSSELNVNALLLGDSALYLCASSLRMANEKLFFGSGTQLSVL.

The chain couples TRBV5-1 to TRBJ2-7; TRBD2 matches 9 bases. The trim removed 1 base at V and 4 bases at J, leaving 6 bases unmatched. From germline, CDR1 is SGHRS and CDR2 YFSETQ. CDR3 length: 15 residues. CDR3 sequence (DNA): TGCGCCAGCAGCTTGTATAGCGGGGGTAGGTACGAGCAGTACTTC. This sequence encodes CASSLYSGGRYEQYF.

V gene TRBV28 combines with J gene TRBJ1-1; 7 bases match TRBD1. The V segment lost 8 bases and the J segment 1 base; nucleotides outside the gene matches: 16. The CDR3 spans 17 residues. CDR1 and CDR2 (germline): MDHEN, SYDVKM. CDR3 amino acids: CASPSPRDSSRNTEAFF. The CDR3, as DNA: TGTGCCAGCCCCTCCCCCCGGGACAGCTCAAGGAACACTGAAGCTTTCTTT.

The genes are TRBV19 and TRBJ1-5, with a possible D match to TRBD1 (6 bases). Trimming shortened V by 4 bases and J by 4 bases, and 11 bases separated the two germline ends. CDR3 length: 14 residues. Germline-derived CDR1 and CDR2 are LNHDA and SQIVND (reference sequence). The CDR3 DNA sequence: TGTGCCAGTAGTACAGGGGAGGGAAATCAGCCCCAGCATTTT. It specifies CASSTGEGNQPQHF.